This T cell receptor (beta chain) is from a study of cytomegalovirus exposure and HLA in healthy donors. On the study more broadly: A preliminary data release comprised approximately 85 million unique TCRs obtained from HLA-typed donors. Falling in the Caucasian-associated ancestry cluster were 80% to 85% of approximately 410 genotyped donors. Points from the study as a whole: Several top significant clusters appeared, in a later analysis, to be linked to common viral pathogens. It was reported that the classifier diagnosed cytomegalovirus status with high specificity and sensitivity in both the original and validation cohorts.

Turning to this clone: The antigen remains unidentified.

This CDR3 spans 16 amino acids. Germline V lookup: CDR1 SGHRS, CDR2 YFSETQ. V was shortened by 4 bases and J by 2 bases, with 17 bases between the two germline ends. PCR employed 60 Vbeta and 13 Jbeta primers. The protocol was immunoSEQ multiplex PCR, while the TCRdb copy is restricted to in-frame clones and leaves out a portion. The sample contains roughly 240,000 clones, about three quarters of which appear only once. The receptor was isolated from a boy between 10 and 17 years old in good health and CMV-seronegative. The chain is built from TRBV5-1 and TRBJ2-3; D may be TRBD1 (6 bases). Sequencing was done on a sample of PBMCs. This chain's CDR3 is CASSPTQGSITDTQYF. CDR3 bases: TGCGCCAGCAGCCCGACGCAGGGGTCTATCACAGATACGCAGTATTTT.